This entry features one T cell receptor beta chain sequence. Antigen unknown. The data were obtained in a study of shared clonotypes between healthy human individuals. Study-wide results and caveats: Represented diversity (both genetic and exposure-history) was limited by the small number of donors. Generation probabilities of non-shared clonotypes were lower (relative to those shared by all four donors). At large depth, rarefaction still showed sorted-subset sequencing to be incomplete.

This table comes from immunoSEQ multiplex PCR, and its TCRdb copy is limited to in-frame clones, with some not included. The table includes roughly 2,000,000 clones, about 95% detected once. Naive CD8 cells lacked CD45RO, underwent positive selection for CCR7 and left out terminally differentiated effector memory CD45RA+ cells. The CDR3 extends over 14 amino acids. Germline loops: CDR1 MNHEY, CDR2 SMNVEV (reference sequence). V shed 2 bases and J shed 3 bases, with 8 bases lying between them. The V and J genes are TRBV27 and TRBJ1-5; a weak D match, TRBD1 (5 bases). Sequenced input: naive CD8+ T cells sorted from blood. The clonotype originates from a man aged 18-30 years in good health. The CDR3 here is CASSLGGTNQPQHF. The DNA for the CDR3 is TGTGCCAGCAGTTTAGGGGGAACCAATCAGCCCCAGCATTTT.